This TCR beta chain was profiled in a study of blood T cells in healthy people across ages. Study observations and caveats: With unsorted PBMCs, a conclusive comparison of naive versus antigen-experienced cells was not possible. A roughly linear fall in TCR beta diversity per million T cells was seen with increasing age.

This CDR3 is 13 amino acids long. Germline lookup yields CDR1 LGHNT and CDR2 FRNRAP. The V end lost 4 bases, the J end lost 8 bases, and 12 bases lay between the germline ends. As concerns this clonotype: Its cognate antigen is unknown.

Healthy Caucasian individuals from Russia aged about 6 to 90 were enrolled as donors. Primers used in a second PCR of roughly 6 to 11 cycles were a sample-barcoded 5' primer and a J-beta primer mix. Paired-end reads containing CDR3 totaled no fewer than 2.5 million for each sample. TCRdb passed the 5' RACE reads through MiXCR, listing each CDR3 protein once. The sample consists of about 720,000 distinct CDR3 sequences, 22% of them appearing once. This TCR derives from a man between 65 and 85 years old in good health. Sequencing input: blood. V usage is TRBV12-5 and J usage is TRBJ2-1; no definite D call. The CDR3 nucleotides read TGTGCTAGTGGTTCCGGGCCTACGGATGAGCAGTTCTTC. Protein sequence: CASGSGPTDEQFF. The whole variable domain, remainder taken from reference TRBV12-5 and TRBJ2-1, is DARVTQTPRHKVTEMGQEVTMRCQPILGHNTVFWYRQTMMQGLELLAYFRNRAPLDDSGMPKDRFSAEMPDATLATLKIQPSEPRDSAVYFCASGSGPTDEQFFGPGTRLTVL.